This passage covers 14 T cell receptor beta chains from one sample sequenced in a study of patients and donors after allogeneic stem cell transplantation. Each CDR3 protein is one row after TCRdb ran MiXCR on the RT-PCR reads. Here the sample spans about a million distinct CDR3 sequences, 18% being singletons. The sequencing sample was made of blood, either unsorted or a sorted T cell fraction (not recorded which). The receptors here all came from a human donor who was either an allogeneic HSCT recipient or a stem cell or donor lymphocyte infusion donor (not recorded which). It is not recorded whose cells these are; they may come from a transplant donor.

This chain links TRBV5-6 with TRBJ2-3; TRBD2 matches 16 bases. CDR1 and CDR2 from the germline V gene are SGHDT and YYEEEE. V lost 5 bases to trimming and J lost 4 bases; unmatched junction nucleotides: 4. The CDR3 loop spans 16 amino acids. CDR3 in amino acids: CASRAGTSGRADTQYF. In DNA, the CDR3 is TGTGCCAGCAGGGCCGGGACTAGCGGGAGGGCAGATACGCAGTATTTT. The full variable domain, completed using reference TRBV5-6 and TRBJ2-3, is DAGVTQSPTHLIKTRGQQVTLRCSPKSGHDTVSWYQQALGQGPQFIFQYYEEEERQRGNFPDRFSGHQFPNYSSELNVNALLLGDSALYLCASRAGTSGRADTQYFGPGTRLTVL.

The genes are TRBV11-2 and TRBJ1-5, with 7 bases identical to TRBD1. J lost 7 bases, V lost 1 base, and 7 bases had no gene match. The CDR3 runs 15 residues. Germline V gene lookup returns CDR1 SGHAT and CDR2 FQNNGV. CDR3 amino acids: CASSLGRGGVQPQHF. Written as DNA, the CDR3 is TGTGCCAGCAGCTTAGGGCGAGGGGGCGTGCAGCCCCAGCATTTT.

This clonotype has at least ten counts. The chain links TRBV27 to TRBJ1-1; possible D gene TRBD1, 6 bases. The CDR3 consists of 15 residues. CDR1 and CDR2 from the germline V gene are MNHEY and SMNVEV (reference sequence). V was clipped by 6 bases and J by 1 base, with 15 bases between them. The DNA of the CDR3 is TGTGCCAGCAGGCCAGGGGTCCAGGCGAACACTGAAGCTTTCTTT. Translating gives CASRPGVQANTEAFF.

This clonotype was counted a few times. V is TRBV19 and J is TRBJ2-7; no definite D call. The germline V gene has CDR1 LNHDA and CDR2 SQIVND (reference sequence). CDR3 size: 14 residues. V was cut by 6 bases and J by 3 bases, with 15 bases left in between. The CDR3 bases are TGTGCCAGTAGGCCCCGCGGCAGGATCTACGAGCAGTACTTC. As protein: CASRPRGRIYEQYF.

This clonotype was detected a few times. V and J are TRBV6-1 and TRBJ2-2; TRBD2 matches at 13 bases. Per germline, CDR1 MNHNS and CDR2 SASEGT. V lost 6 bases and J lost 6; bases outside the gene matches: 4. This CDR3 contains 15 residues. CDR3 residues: CASSRGTSGAGELFF. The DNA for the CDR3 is TGTGCCAGCAGCCGCGGGACTAGCGGGGCCGGGGAGCTGTTTTTT.

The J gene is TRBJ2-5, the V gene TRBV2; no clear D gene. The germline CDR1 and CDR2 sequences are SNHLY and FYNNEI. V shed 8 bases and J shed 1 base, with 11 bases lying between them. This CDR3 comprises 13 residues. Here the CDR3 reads CASLGRFQETQYF. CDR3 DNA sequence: TGTGCCAGCCTTGGACGGTTCCAAGAGACCCAGTACTTC. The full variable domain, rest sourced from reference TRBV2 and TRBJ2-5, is EPEVTQTPSHQVTQMGQEVILRCVPISNHLYFYWYRQILGQKVEFLVSFYNNEISEKSEIFDDQFSVERPDGSNFTLKIRSTKLEDSAMYFCASLGRFQETQYFGPGTRLLVL.

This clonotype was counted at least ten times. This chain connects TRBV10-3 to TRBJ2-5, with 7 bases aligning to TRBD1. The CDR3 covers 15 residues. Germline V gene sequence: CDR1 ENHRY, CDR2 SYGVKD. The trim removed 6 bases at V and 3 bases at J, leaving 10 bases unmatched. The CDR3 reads CAIRGDSQAKETQYF. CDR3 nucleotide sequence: TGTGCCATCAGGGGGGACAGTCAGGCAAAAGAGACCCAGTACTTC.

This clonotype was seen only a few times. CDR3 protein: CSALAAMNTEAFF. CDR3 DNA: TGCAGTGCCCTGGCGGCAATGAACACTGAAGCTTTCTTT. The chain combines TRBV20-1 with TRBJ1-1; no clear D gene. This CDR3 has 13 residues. Germline values: CDR1 DFQATT, CDR2 SNEGSKA (reference sequence). The V gene lost 6 bases and the J gene lost 0 bases, with 11 bases spanning the gap.

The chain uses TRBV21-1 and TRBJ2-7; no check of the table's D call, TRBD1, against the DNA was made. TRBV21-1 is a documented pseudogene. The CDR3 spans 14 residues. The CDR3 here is CASLAGTDSYEQYF. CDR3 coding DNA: TGTGCCAGCTTAGCCGGGACGGATTCCTACGAGCAGTACTTC.

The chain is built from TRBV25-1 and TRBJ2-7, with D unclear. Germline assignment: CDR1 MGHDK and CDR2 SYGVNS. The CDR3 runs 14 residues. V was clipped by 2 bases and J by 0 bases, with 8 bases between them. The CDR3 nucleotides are TGTGCCAGCAGTGAAACAGCGACCTCCTACGAGCAGTACTTC. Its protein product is CASSETATSYEQYF.

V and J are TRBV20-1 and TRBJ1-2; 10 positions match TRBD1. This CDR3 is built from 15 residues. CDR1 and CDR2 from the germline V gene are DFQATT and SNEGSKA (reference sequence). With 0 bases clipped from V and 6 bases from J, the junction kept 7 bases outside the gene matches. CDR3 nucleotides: TGCAGTGCTAGAGACCAGACAGGGGGCGCGGATGGCTACACCTTC. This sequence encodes CSARDQTGGADGYTF.

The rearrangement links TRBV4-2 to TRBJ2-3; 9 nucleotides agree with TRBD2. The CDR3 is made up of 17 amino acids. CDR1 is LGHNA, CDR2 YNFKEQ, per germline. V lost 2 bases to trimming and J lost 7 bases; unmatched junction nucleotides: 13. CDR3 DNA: TGTGCCAGCAGCCAACGGCCAACTAGCGGGTTAGAAAATACGCAGTATTTT. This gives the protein CASSQRPTSGLENTQYF.

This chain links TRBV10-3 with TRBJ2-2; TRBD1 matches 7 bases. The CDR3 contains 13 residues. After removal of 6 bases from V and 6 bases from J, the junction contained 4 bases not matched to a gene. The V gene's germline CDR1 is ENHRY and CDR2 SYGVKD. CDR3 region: CAIRNDRAGELFF. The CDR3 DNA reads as TGTGCCATCAGGAACGACAGGGCCGGGGAGCTGTTTTTT.

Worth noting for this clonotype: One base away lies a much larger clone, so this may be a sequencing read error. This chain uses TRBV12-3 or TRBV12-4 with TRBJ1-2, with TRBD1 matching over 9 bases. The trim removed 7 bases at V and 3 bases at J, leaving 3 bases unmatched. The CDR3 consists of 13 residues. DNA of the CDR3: TGTGCCAGCATTTGGACAGGGGACTATGGCTACACCTTC. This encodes CASIWTGDYGYTF.